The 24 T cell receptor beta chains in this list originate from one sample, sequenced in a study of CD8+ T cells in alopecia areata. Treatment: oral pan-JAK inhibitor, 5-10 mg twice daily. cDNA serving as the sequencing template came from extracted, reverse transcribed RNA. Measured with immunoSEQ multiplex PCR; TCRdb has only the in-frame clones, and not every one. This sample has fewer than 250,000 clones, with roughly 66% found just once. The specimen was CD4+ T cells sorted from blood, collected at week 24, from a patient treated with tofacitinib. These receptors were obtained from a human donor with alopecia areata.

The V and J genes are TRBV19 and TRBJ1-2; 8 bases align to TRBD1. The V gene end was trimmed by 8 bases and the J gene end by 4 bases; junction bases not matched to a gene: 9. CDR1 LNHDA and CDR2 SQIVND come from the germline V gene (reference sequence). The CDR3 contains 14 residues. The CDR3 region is CASRFGQGVYGYTF. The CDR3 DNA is TGTGCCAGTCGATTCGGACAGGGCGTCTATGGCTACACCTTC.

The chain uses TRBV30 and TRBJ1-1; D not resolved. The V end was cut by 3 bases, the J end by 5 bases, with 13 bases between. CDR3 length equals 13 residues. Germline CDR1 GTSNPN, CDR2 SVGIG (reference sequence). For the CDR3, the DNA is TGTGCCTGGAGAAACCCTGGAGGTACTGAAGCTTTCTTT. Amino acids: CAWRNPGGTEAFF. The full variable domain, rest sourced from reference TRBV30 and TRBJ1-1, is SQTIHQWPATLVQPVGSPLSLECTVEGTSNPNLYWYRQAAGRGLQLLFYSVGIGQISSEVPQNLSASRPQDRQFILSSKKLLLSDSGFYLCAWRNPGGTEAFFGQGTRLTVV.

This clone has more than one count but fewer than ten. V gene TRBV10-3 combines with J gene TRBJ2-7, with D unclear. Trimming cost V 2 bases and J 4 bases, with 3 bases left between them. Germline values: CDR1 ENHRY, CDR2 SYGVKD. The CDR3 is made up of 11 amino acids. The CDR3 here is CAISEQYEQYF. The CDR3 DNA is TGTGCCATCAGTGAGCAATACGAGCAGTACTTC.

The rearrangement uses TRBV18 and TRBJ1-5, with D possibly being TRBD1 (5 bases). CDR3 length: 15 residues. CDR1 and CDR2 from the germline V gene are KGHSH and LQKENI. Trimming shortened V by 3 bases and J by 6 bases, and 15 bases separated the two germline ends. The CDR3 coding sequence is TGTGCCAGCTCACCCTCTGCAGGGCGGGTTCAGCCCCAGCATTTT. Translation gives CASSPSAGRVQPQHF. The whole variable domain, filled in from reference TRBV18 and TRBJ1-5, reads NAGVMQNPRHLVRRRGQEARLRCSPMKGHSHVYWYRQLPEEGLKFMVYLQKENIIDESGMPKERFSAEFPKEGPSILRIQQVVRGDSAAYFCASSPSAGRVQPQHFGDGTRLSIL.

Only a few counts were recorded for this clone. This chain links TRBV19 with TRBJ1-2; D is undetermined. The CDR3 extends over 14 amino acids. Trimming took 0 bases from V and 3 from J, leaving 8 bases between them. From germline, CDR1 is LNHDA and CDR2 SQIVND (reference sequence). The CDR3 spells CASSIDSAHYGYTF. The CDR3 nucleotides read TGTGCCAGTAGTATAGACAGCGCTCACTATGGCTACACCTTC.

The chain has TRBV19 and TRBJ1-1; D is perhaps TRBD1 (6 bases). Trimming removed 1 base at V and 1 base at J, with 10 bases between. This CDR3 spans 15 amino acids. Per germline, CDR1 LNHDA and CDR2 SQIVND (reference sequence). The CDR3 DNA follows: TGTGCCAGTAGTATAGTGACAGGTCCGAACACTGAAGCTTTCTTT. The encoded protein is CASSIVTGPNTEAFF. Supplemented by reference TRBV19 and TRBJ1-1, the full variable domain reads DGGITQSPKYLFRKEGQNVTLSCEQNLNHDAMYWYRQDPGQGLRLIYYSQIVNDFQKGDIAEGYSVSREKKESFPLTVTSAQKNPTAFYLCASSIVTGPNTEAFFGQGTRLTVV.

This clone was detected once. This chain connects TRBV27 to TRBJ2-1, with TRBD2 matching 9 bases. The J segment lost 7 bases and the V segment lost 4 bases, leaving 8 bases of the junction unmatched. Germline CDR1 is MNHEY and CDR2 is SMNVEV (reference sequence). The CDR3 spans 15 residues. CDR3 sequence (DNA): TGTGCCAGCAGTTGGGGGCTACTAGCGGGTAATGAGCAGTTCTTC. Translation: CASSWGLLAGNEQFF.

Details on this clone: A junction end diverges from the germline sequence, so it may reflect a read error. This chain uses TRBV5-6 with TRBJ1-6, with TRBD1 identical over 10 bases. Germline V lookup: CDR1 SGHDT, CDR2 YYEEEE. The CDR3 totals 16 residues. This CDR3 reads CASSLGTATGGPTRYF. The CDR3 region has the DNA TGTGCCAGCAGCTTGGGGACCGCGACAGGGGGCCCTACCCGCTACTTT. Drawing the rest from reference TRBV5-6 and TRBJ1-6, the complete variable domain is DAGVTQSPTHLIKTRGQQVTLRCSPKSGHDTVSWYQQALGQGPQFIFQYYEEEERQRGNFPDRFSGHQFPNYSSELNVNALLLGDSALYLCASSLGTATGGPTRYFGNGTRLTVT.

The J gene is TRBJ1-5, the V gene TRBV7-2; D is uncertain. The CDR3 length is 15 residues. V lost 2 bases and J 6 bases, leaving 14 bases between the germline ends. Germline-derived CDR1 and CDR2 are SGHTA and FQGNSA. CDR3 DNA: TGTGCCAGCAGCTTAAGGGTTGGGGAAGGTCAGCCCCAGCATTTT. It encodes CASSLRVGEGQPQHF.

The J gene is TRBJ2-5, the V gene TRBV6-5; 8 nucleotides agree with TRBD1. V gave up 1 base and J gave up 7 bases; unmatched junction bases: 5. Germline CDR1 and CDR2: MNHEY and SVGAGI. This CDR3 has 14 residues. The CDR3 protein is CASSYFQGAGTQYF. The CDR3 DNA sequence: TGTGCCAGCAGTTACTTTCAGGGGGCGGGGACCCAGTACTTC.

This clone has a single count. CDR3 protein: CAWSLGRSLRETQYF. The CDR3 DNA follows: TGTGCCTGGAGTCTTGGTCGATCCCTGAGGGAGACCCAGTACTTC. This chain links TRBV30 with TRBJ2-5; D unresolved. This CDR3 spans 15 amino acids. Trimming left V 2 bases short and J 5 bases short, with 18 bases between. The germline gives CDR1 GTSNPN, CDR2 SVGIG (reference sequence). Complete variable domain (other parts from reference TRBV30 and TRBJ2-5): SQTIHQWPATLVQPVGSPLSLECTVEGTSNPNLYWYRQAAGRGLQLLFYSVGIGQISSEVPQNLSASRPQDRQFILSSKKLLLSDSGFYLCAWSLGRSLRETQYFGPGTRLLVL.

In nucleotides, the CDR3 is TGTGCCAGCTCACTAGGACAGGGGGACCAAAACATTCAGTACTTC. Protein sequence: CASSLGQGDQNIQYF. The chain recombines TRBV18 with TRBJ2-4; TRBD1 aligns across 10 bases. Germline trimming cut 4 bases from V and 5 bases from J; bases unmatched to any gene: 5. CDR1 KGHSH and CDR2 LQKENI come from the germline V gene. The CDR3 sequence is 15 residues long. Full variable domain (outside the CDR3, taken from reference TRBV18 and TRBJ2-4): NAGVMQNPRHLVRRRGQEARLRCSPMKGHSHVYWYRQLPEEGLKFMVYLQKENIIDESGMPKERFSAEFPKEGPSILRIQQVVRGDSAAYFCASSLGQGDQNIQYFGAGTRLSVL.

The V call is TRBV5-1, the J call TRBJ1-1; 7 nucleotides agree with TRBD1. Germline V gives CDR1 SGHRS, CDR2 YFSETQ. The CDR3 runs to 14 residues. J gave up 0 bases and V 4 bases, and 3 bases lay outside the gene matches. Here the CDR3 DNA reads TGCGCCAGCAGCGAGGGACAGCTGAACACTGAAGCTTTCTTT. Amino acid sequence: CASSEGQLNTEAFF.

The CDR3 reads CASSFTTGANVLTF. CDR3 bases: TGTGCCAGCAGCTTCACGACTGGGGCCAACGTCCTGACTTTC. The rearrangement links TRBV5-4 to TRBJ2-6; D is ambiguous. Germline V gene lookup returns CDR1 SGHNT and CDR2 YYREEE (reference sequence). This CDR3 has 14 amino acids. V lost 2 bases and J lost 2, with 5 bases in between.

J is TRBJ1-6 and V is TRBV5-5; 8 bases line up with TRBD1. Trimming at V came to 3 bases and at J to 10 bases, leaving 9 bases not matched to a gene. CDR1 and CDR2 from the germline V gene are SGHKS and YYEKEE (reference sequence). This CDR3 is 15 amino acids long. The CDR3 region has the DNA TGTGCCAGCAGCTCCCCGGACAGGGCCCGGTCACCCCTCCACTTT. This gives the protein CASSSPDRARSPLHF.

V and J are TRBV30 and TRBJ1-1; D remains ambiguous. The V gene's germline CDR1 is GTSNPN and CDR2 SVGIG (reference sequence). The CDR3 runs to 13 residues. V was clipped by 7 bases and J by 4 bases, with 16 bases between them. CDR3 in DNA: TGTGCCTTAGGGTCCTCTACCACCACTGAAGCTTTCTTT. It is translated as CALGSSTTTEAFF.

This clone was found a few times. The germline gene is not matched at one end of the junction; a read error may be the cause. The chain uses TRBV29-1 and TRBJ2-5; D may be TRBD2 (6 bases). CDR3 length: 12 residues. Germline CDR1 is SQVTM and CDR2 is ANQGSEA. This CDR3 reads CSVEEGRETQYF. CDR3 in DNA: TGCAGCGTAGAAGAGGGGAGGGAGACCCAGTACTTC.

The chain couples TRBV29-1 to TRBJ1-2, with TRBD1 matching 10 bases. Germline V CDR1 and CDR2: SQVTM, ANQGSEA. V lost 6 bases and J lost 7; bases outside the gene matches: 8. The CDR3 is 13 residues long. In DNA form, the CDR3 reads TGCAGCGTCCCCTCCGGGACAGGGGCTGGCTACACCTTC. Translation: CSVPSGTGAGYTF.

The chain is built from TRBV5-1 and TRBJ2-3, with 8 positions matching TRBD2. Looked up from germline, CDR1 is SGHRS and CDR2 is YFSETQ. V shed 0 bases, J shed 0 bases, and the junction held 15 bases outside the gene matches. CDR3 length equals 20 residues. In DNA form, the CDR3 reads TGCGCCAGCAGCTTGGCCACCCTAGCGGGCCCTCGAGTGAGCACAGATACGCAGTATTTT. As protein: CASSLATLAGPRVSTDTQYF.

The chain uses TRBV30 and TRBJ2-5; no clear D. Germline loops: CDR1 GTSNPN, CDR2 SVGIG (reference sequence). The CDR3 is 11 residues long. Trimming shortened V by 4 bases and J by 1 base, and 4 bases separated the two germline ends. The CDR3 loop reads CAWTVQETQYF. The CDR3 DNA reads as TGTGCCTGGACTGTCCAAGAGACCCAGTACTTC.

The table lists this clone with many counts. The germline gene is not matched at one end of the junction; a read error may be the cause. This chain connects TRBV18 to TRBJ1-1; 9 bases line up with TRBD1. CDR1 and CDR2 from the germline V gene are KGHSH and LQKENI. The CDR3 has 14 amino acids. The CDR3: CASSPGTGNSEAFF. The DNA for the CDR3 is TGTGCCAGCTCACCGGGGACAGGGAACTCTGAAGCTTTCTTT.

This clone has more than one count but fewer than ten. DNA for the CDR3: TGTGCCATCAGTGGGGCGGATGAGCAGTTCTTC. Amino acids: CAISGADEQFF. The chain carries TRBV10-3 and TRBJ2-1; unclear D gene. The CDR3 contains 11 residues. Trimming cost V 4 bases and J 8 bases, with 6 bases left between them. Germline assignment: CDR1 ENHRY and CDR2 SYGVKD.

CDR3 protein: CASSPRDRGNYTF. CDR3 in DNA: TGTGCCAGCAGCCCCCGGGACAGGGGCAACTACACCTTC. V and J are TRBV7-9 and TRBJ1-2; 10 positions agree with TRBD1. V trimming: 5 bases; J trimming: 10 bases; junction bases outside the gene matches: 7. The CDR3 is 13 amino acids. The germline CDR1 and CDR2 sequences are SEHNR and FQNEAQ (reference sequence).

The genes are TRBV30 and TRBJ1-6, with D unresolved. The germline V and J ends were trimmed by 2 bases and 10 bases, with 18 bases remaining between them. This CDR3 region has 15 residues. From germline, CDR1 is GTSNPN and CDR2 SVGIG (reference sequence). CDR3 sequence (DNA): TGTGCCTGGAGTCTGGGAAGAGAGAACGGGTCACCCCTCCACTTT. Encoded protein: CAWSLGRENGSPLHF.